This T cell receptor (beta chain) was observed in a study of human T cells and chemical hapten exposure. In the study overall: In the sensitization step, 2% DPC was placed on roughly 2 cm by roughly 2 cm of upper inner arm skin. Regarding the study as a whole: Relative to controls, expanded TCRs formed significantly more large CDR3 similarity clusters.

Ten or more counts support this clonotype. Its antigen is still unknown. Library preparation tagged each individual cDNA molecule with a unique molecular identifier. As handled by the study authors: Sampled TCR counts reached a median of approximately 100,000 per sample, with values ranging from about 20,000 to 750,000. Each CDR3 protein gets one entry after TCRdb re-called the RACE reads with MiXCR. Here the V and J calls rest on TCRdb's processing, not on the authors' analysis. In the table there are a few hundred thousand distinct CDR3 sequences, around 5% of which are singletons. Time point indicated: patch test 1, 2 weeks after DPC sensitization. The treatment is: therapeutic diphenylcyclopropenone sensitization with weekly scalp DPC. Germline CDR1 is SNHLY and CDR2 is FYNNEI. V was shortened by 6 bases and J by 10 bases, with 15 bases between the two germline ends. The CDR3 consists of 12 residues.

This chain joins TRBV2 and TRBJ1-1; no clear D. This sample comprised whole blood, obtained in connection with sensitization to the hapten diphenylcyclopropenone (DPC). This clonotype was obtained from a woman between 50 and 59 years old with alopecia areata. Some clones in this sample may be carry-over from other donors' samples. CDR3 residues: CASSQIAETAFF. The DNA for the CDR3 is TGTGCCAGCAGCCAAATTGCTGAGACAGCTTTCTTT.